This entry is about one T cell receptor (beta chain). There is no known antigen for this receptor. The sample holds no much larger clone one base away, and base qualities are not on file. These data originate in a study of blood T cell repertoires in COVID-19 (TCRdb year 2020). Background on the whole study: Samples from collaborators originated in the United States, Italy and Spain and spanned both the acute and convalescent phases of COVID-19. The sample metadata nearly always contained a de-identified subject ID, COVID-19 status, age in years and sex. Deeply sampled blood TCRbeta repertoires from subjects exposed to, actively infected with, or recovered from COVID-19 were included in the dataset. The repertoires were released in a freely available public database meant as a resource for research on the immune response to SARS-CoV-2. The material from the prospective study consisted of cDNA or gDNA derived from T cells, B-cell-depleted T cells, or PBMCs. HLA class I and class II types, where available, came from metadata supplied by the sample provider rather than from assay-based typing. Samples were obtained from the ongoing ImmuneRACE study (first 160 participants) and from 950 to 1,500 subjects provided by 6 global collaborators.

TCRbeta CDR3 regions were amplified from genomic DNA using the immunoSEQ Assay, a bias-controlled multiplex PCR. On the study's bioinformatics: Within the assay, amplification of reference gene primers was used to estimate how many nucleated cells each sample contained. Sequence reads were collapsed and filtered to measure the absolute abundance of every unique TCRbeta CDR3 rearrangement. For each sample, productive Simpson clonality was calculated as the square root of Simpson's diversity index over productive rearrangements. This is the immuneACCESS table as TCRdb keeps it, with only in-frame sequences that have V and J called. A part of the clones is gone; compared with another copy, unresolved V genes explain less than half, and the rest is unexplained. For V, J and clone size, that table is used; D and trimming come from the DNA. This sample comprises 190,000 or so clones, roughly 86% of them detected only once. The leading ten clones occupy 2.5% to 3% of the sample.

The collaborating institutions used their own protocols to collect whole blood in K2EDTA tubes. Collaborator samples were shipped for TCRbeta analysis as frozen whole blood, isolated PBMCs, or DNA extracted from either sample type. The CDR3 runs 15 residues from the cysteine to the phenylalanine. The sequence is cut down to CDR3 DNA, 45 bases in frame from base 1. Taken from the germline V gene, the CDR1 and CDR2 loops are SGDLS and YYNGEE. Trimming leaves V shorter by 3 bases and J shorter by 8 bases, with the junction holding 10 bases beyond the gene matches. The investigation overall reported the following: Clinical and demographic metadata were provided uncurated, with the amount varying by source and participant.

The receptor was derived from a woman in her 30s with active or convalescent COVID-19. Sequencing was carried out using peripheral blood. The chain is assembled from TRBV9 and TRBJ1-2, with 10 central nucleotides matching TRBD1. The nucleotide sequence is TGTGCCAGCAGCGCCCGTCCCGGGACAGGGGTCGGCTACACCTTC. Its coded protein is CASSARPGTGVGYTF.